Following are 17 T cell receptor beta chains from one sample sequenced in a study of shared clonotypes between healthy human individuals. TCRdb keeps only in-frame clones here, not all; method: immunoSEQ multiplex PCR. The data contain some 900,000 clones, roughly 72% of them singletons. The sequenced sample consisted of memory CD4+ T cells sorted from blood. Subset described: CD45RA-negative fraction. The receptors derive from a young man in good health.

In regard to this clone: The same CDR3 arises from other DNA sequences in this sample as well. CDR3 in amino acids: CASSLEDRTSTDTQYF. The CDR3 bases are TGCGCCAGCAGCTTGGAGGACAGGACCAGCACAGATACGCAGTATTTT. The V and J genes are TRBV5-1 and TRBJ2-3, with 7 bases identical to TRBD1. Germline trimming cut 0 bases from V and 0 bases from J; bases unmatched to any gene: 4. The CDR3 is 16 residues long. Germline V gives CDR1 SGHRS, CDR2 YFSETQ.

This sequence joins TRBV2 and TRBJ1-4, with D perhaps TRBD1 (6 bases). The V end was cut by 8 bases, the J end by 3 bases, with 16 bases between. Germline CDR1 is SNHLY and CDR2 is FYNNEI. CDR3 length: 15 amino acids. The CDR3 DNA reads TGTGCCAGCCGCAGGGGATGGGGGGCTAATGAAAAACTGTTTTTT. It codes for CASRRGWGANEKLFF.

The chain recombines TRBV5-1 with TRBJ1-1; D unclear. Germline CDR1 and CDR2: SGHRS and YFSETQ. Deletions cut 3 bases from V and 0 bases from J, with 15 bases between. The CDR3 contains 16 residues. This CDR3 is CASSSRGGQMNTEAFF. Here the CDR3 DNA reads TGCGCCAGCAGCTCCCGTGGAGGGCAGATGAACACTGAAGCTTTCTTT.

This chain uses TRBV11-3 with TRBJ2-1; 12 bases agree with TRBD2. There are 16 residues in the CDR3. Germline V CDR1 and CDR2: SGHNT, YENEEA. J lost 11 bases, V lost 5 bases, and 13 bases had no gene match. The CDR3 here is CASSQPGTSGPRKQFF. The CDR3 region has the DNA TGTGCCAGCAGCCAACCTGGGACTAGCGGGCCTCGAAAGCAGTTCTTC.

This clone was observed a single time. The rearrangement links TRBV5-4 to TRBJ1-1; 8 bases line up with TRBD1. The CDR3 loop spans 14 amino acids. The junction had 7 bases not matched to a gene; V was cut back by 5 bases and J by 4 bases. Germline V gene data show CDR1 as SGHNT and CDR2 as YYREEE (reference sequence). The CDR3 reads CASSYQGARTEAFF. In DNA, the CDR3 is TGTGCCAGCAGTTACCAGGGGGCGCGCACTGAAGCTTTCTTT.

On this clone itself: The same CDR3 is also encoded by other DNA sequences in this sample. V is TRBV27 and J is TRBJ1-2; 7 bases are shared with TRBD1. The CDR3 loop spans 13 amino acids. V gave up 0 bases and J gave up 8 bases; unmatched junction bases: 3. Per germline, CDR1 MNHEY and CDR2 SMNVEV (reference sequence). The CDR3 DNA reads TGTGCCAGCAGTTTATCAGCAGGGGGAGGCTACACCTTC. Translated, it gives CASSLSAGGGYTF.

The rearrangement joins TRBV30 to TRBJ2-7; D is uncertain. The V and J ends lost 4 bases and 0 bases respectively, with 10 bases between them. This CDR3 contains 13 residues. Germline CDR1 and CDR2: GTSNPN and SVGIG (reference sequence). The CDR3 sequence is CAWTPEGSYEQYF. CDR3 in DNA: TGTGCCTGGACCCCCGAAGGCTCCTACGAGCAGTACTTC. Using reference TRBV30 and TRBJ2-7 for the parts outside the CDR3, the full variable domain is SQTIHQWPATLVQPVGSPLSLECTVEGTSNPNLYWYRQAAGRGLQLLFYSVGIGQISSEVPQNLSASRPQDRQFILSSKKLLLSDSGFYLCAWTPEGSYEQYFGPGTRLTVT.

The sample holds a few counts of this clone. The CDR3 loop reads CASSSEGRGNQPQHF. The CDR3 region has the DNA TGTGCCAGCAGCTCCGAGGGCCGGGGCAATCAGCCCCAGCATTTT. The V call is TRBV11-2, the J call TRBJ1-5; D uncertain. Looked up from germline, CDR1 is SGHAT and CDR2 is FQNNGV. V was pared by 4 bases and J by 2 bases, with 12 bases between. CDR3 length equals 15 residues.

This clone was picked up one time. The chain joins TRBV25-1 to TRBJ1-2, with TRBD1 matching over 7 bases. Trimming took 0 bases from V and 2 from J; bases not matched to a gene: 3. CDR1 is MGHDK and CDR2 is SYGVNS in the germline V gene. The CDR3 covers 15 residues. Here the CDR3 reads CASSEYTQGNYGYTF. The CDR3 bases are TGTGCCAGCAGTGAATATACACAGGGGAACTATGGCTACACCTTC.

This clone was counted ten times or more. The chain has TRBV6-1 and TRBJ2-5; D might be TRBD2 (5 bases). Trimming stripped 6 bases from V and 0 bases from J, with 8 bases between. Germline V gives CDR1 MNHNS, CDR2 SASEGT. The CDR3 totals 13 residues. The chain's CDR3 is CASRLDYQETQYF. In DNA form, the CDR3 reads TGTGCCAGCAGACTAGATTACCAAGAGACCCAGTACTTC.

The chain uses TRBV19 and TRBJ1-1; TRBD1 matches at 7 bases. CDR1 is LNHDA, CDR2 SQIVND, per germline (reference sequence). CDR3 length: 15 residues. The ends lost 6 bases at V and 3 bases at J; junction bases unmatched: 10. The CDR3 protein is CASSRSSRGDTEAFF. CDR3 sequence (DNA): TGTGCCAGTAGCCGCTCCAGCAGGGGGGACACTGAAGCTTTCTTT.

The chain links TRBV30 to TRBJ2-7; TRBD2 matches 12 bases. There are 14 residues in the CDR3. In germline, CDR1 is GTSNPN, CDR2 SVGIG (reference sequence). After removal of 2 bases from V and 1 base from J, the junction contained 0 bases not matched to a gene. CDR3 protein: CAWSTSGGSYEQYF. For the CDR3, the DNA is TGTGCCTGGAGTACTAGCGGGGGGTCCTACGAGCAGTACTTC.

The V call is TRBV11-2, the J call TRBJ2-7, with 13 bases fitting TRBD2. From germline, CDR1 is SGHAT and CDR2 FQNNGV. The CDR3 is 15 amino acids. J lost 3 bases, V lost 3 bases, and 2 bases had no gene match. This CDR3 is CASSLTSGGNYEQYF. In DNA, the CDR3 is TGTGCCAGCAGCTTGACTAGCGGGGGGAACTACGAGCAGTACTTC.

This clone was found once. CDR3 DNA sequence: TGTGCCTGGAGCGGTTCAGGCGGGAGAATGTCCGGGGAGCTGTTTTTT. It is translated as CAWSGSGGRMSGELFF. The rearrangement joins TRBV30 to TRBJ2-2; 7 bases are a match to TRBD2. V was pared by 3 bases and J by 6 bases, with 13 bases of the junction left unmatched. CDR3 length: 16 residues. Germline V gene lookup returns CDR1 GTSNPN and CDR2 SVGIG (reference sequence).

A word on this clone: A read error may produce the germline difference seen at one junction end. The chain links TRBV5-4 to TRBJ2-7; 7 bases map to TRBD2. From germline, CDR1 is SGHNT and CDR2 YYREEE (reference sequence). The CDR3 loop spans 14 amino acids. Written as DNA, the CDR3 is TGTGCCAGCACCTTGGGAGGGAGGGGCTACGAGCAGTACTTC. It is translated as CASTLGGRGYEQYF.

This clone was counted only a few times. The V and J genes are TRBV6-1 and TRBJ2-1, with 10 bases lining up with TRBD1. Germline assignment: CDR1 MNHNS and CDR2 SASEGT. V lost 4 bases and J lost 4; bases outside the gene matches: 7. This CDR3 contains 16 residues. The chain's CDR3 is CASSGGTGVKYNEQFF. CDR3 nucleotide sequence: TGTGCCAGCAGTGGAGGGACAGGGGTTAAATACAATGAGCAGTTCTTC.

The gene calls are TRBV28 and TRBJ1-2; 7 nucleotides line up with TRBD1. This CDR3 has 14 residues. Per germline, CDR1 MDHEN and CDR2 SYDVKM. The V gene end was trimmed by 4 bases and the J gene end by 5 bases; junction bases not matched to a gene: 7. As DNA, the CDR3 is TGTGCCAGCAGTTCCGGGACAGATTCTTATGGCTACACCTTC. Translated, it gives CASSSGTDSYGYTF.